The 18 T cell receptor beta chains listed next were all sequenced from one sample in a study of T-cell reconstitution after alpha-beta-depleted transplantation in children. Unique molecular identifiers were incorporated into the prepared TCRbeta library. TCRdb called the PCR reads again in MiXCR, with one record for every CDR3 protein. The top ten hold roughly 29% of the sample, which has under 450,000 distinct CDR3 sequences, roughly 17% seen once. The sequences come from PBMCs, mostly from graft donor cells, collected 360 days after TCRalphabeta/CD19-depleted stem cell transplant. The receptors were sampled from a boy younger than two who had a stem cell transplant for Wiskott-Aldrich syndrome, so the T cells may come from the graft donor.

J is TRBJ1-2 and V is TRBV2; a possible D gene is TRBD1 (6 bases). CDR3 length: 13 amino acids. Germline assignment: CDR1 SNHLY and CDR2 FYNNEI. V lost 4 bases, J lost 4 bases, and 10 bases lay in between. This CDR3 is CASSGDTGYGYTF. In nucleotides, the CDR3 is TGTGCCAGCAGTGGGGACACGGGCTATGGCTACACCTTC.

This clonotype appeared many times. J is TRBJ2-2 and V is TRBV11-2; D uncertain. This CDR3 has 14 residues. V lost 3 bases, J lost 3 bases, and 8 bases lay in between. CDR1 SGHAT and CDR2 FQNNGV come from the germline V gene. The CDR3 DNA reads as TGTGCCAGCAGCTTGGGCAGATACACCGGGGAGCTGTTTTTT. Residues: CASSLGRYTGELFF.

This clonotype was detected many times. V gene TRBV5-1 combines with J gene TRBJ2-7; TRBD1 might be the D (6 bases). Deletions cut 0 bases from V and 2 bases from J, with 12 bases between. Germline V gene data show CDR1 as SGHRS and CDR2 as YFSETQ. The CDR3 covers 15 residues. The CDR3 sequence: CASSLVQGPTYEQYF. The DNA for the CDR3 is TGCGCCAGCAGCTTGGTACAGGGACCGACCTACGAGCAGTACTTC.

This clonotype was observed many times. The chain joins TRBV12-3 or TRBV12-4 to TRBJ2-7; no reliable D call. This CDR3 region has 12 residues. V lost 3 bases and J 6 bases, leaving 9 bases between the germline ends. Here the CDR3 reads CASSFRPREQYF. CDR3 sequence (DNA): TGTGCCAGCAGTTTTCGGCCCCGCGAGCAGTACTTC.

The chain links TRBV6-2 or TRBV6-3 to TRBJ2-4, with D perhaps matching TRBD1 or TRBD2 (5 bases each). This CDR3 spans 14 amino acids. The V gene lost 6 bases and the J gene lost 4 bases, with 13 bases spanning the gap. The germline gives CDR1 MNHEY, CDR2 SVGEGT. The CDR3 loop is CASSPSGTKNIQYF. CDR3 in DNA: TGTGCCAGCAGCCCTTCCGGGACGAAAAACATTCAGTACTTC.

V gene TRBV6-2 or TRBV6-3 combines with J gene TRBJ2-5; D unresolved. Germline lookup yields CDR1 MNHEY and CDR2 SVGEGT. Trimming removed 2 bases from V and 4 bases from J, with 14 bases in between. The CDR3 loop spans 15 amino acids. The CDR3 DNA sequence: TGTGCCAGCAGTTACCAAATTCGCGGTGGAGAGACCCAGTACTTC. As protein: CASSYQIRGGETQYF.

This clonotype was counted a few times. The gene calls are TRBV5-1 and TRBJ2-1, with a weak D call TRBD1 (6 bases). The CDR3 is 14 amino acids. The ends were cut back, 3 bases at V and 4 bases at J, with 11 bases in the middle. CDR1 is SGHRS and CDR2 is YFSETQ in the germline V gene. CDR3 nucleotides: TGCGCCAGCAGCTCGGGACATCCATACAATGAGCAGTTCTTC. Encoded protein: CASSSGHPYNEQFF.

This sequence joins TRBV12-3 or TRBV12-4 and TRBJ2-7; the match to TRBD2 covers 8 bases. The CDR3 runs to 17 residues. V dropped 2 bases and J dropped 1; count of bases not matched to a gene: 10. The CDR3 nucleotides are TGTGCCAGCAGTTTACCCCAACTAGCGGCGGGTTCCTACGAGCAGTACTTC. Encoded protein: CASSLPQLAAGSYEQYF.

This clonotype came up many times. The chain uses TRBV5-1 and TRBJ2-7, with D possibly called TRBD1 or TRBD2 (5 bases each). Trimming took off 2 bases at V and 7 bases at J, with 25 bases between the two ends. The germline gives CDR1 SGHRS, CDR2 YFSETQ. The CDR3 is 17 amino acids. CDR3 in amino acids: CASSLGIYGTSRGEQYF. The CDR3 DNA reads as TGCGCCAGCAGCTTAGGGATTTACGGGACCTCGCGAGGGGAGCAGTACTTC.

This clonotype appeared a few times. This chain connects TRBV29-1 to TRBJ2-7; D remains unclear. CDR3 size: 14 residues. The ends were cut back, 4 bases at V and 3 bases at J, with 16 bases in the middle. Germline values: CDR1 SQVTM, CDR2 ANQGSEA. The CDR3 reads CSVGFYGRHYEQYF. The CDR3, as DNA: TGCAGCGTTGGCTTTTACGGCAGACACTACGAGCAGTACTTC.

The genes are TRBV5-1 and TRBJ1-2; D gene uncertain. Germline V lookup: CDR1 SGHRS, CDR2 YFSETQ. V lost 3 bases and J lost 0, with 9 bases in between. The CDR3 is 14 amino acids. The CDR3 nucleotides are TGCGCCAGCAGCTCCAAGACTTCTAACTATGGCTACACCTTC. This encodes CASSSKTSNYGYTF.

The chain is built from TRBV20-1 and TRBJ2-7, with D unclear. Germline V gene sequence: CDR1 DFQATT, CDR2 SNEGSKA (reference sequence). The length of the CDR3 is 10 residues. Trimming shortened V by 7 bases and J by 6 bases, and 10 bases separated the two germline ends. CDR3 nucleotides: TGCAGTGTCACAGCATCCGAGCAGTACTTC. This sequence encodes CSVTASEQYF.

The chain has TRBV18 and TRBJ1-1; 8 bases agree with TRBD1. Looked up from germline, CDR1 is KGHSH and CDR2 is LQKENI. V was pared by 4 bases and J by 4 bases, with 8 bases of the junction left unmatched. This CDR3 has 15 residues. The CDR3 DNA is TGTGCCAGCTCACAAAGACAGGGGACGGGCACTGAAGCTTTCTTT. Translated: CASSQRQGTGTEAFF.

This clonotype was picked up a small number of times. The gene calls are TRBV6-5 and TRBJ2-5; no definite D call. With 0 bases removed from V and 1 base from J, the gap between germline ends came to 6 bases. The CDR3 is 14 residues long. The germline V gene encodes CDR1 MNHEY and CDR2 SVGAGI. The CDR3 sequence is CASSYSWAQETQYF. In DNA, the CDR3 is TGTGCCAGCAGTTACTCGTGGGCCCAAGAGACCCAGTACTTC.

This clonotype was observed a few times. The chain employs TRBV20-1 and TRBJ2-2, with no clear D. Deletions cut 0 bases from V and 6 bases from J, with 14 bases between. The CDR3 runs to 15 residues. Germline V gene data show CDR1 as DFQATT and CDR2 as SNEGSKA (reference sequence). In DNA form, the CDR3 reads TGCAGTGCTAGAGATCGTCACAACCAGGCCGGGGAGCTGTTTTTT. As protein: CSARDRHNQAGELFF.

This clonotype has only a few counts. The chain recombines TRBV29-1 with TRBJ2-1; D gene ambiguous. CDR3 length equals 14 residues. The V end lost 4 bases, the J end lost 0 bases, and 10 bases lay between the germline ends. Germline V gene data show CDR1 as SQVTM and CDR2 as ANQGSEA. CDR3 in DNA: TGCAGCGTTGCCGGGCATCTCTCCTACAATGAGCAGTTCTTC. Translation: CSVAGHLSYNEQFF.

The chain carries TRBV10-3 and TRBJ2-5; 10 nucleotides align to TRBD2. V trimming: 4 bases; J trimming: 5 bases; junction bases outside the gene matches: 4. Per the germline V gene, CDR1 is ENHRY and CDR2 is SYGVKD. The CDR3 spans 14 residues. CDR3 region: CAISAAGGRETQYF. DNA for the CDR3: TGTGCCATCAGTGCAGCGGGAGGGCGGGAGACCCAGTACTTC.

The chain has TRBV6-2 or TRBV6-3 and TRBJ2-1; TRBD1 matches at 9 bases. The CDR3 consists of 14 residues. Losses at the gene ends were 5 bases for V and 6 bases for J; bases not matched to a gene: 5. CDR1 and CDR2 (germline): MNHEY, SVGEGT. The CDR3, as DNA: TGTGCCAGCAGTACGGCGGACAGGGGCAATGAGCAGTTCTTC. Translating it yields CASSTADRGNEQFF.